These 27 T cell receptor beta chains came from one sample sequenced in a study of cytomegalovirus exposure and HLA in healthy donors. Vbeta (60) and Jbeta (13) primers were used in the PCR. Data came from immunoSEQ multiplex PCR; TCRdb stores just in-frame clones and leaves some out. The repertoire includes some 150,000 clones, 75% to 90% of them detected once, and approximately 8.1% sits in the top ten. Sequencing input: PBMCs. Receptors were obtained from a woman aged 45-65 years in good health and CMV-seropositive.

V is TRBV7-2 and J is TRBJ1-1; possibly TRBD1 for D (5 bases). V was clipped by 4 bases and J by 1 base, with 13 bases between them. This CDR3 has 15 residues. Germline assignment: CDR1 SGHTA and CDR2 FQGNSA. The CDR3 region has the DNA TGTGCCAGCAGCTCTAGGACGGGGGGGAACACTGAAGCTTTCTTT. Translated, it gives CASSSRTGGNTEAFF.

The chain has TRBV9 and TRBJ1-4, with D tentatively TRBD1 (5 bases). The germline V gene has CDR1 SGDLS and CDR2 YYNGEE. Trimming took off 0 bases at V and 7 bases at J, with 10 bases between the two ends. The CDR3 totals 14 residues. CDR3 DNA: TGTGCCAGCAGCGTAGGCCAGGGCGGTGAAAAACTGTTTTTT. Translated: CASSVGQGGEKLFF.

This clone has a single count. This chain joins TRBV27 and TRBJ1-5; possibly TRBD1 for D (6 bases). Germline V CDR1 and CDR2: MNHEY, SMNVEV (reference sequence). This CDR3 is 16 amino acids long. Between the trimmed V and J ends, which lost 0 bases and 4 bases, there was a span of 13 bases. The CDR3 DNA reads TGTGCCAGCAGTTTATCCAGGGGTTTACCTAATCAGCCCCAGCATTTT. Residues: CASSLSRGLPNQPQHF.

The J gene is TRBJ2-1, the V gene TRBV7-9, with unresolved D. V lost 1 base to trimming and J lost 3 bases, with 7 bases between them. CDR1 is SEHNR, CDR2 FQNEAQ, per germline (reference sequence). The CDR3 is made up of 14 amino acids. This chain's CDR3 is CASSLDAIYNEQFF. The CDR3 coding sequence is TGTGCCAGCAGCTTAGATGCTATCTACAATGAGCAGTTCTTC.

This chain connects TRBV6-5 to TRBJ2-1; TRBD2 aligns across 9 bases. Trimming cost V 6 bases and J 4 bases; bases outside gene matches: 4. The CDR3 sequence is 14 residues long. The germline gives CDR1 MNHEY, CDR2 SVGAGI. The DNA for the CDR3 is TGTGCCAGCAGACGACTAGCGGAGTACAATGAGCAGTTCTTC. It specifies CASRRLAEYNEQFF.

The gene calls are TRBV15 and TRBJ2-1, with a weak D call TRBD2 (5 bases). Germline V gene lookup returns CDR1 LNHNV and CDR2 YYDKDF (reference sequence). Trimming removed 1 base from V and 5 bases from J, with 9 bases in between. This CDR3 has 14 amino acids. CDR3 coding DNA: TGTGCCACCAGCAGAGGGGGAGAGGACAATGAGCAGTTCTTC. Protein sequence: CATSRGGEDNEQFF.

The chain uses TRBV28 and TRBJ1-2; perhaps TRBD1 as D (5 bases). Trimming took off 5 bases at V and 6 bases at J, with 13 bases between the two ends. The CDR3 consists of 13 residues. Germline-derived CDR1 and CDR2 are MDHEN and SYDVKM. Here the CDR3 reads CASSTRGGNGYTF. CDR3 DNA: TGTGCCAGCAGTACGCGGGGGGGGAATGGCTACACCTTC.

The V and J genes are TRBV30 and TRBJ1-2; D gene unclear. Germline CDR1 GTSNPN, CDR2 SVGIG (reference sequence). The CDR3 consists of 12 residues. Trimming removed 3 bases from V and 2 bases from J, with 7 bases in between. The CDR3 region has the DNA TGTGCCTGGAGCCCCCGGAACTATGGCTACACCTTC. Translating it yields CAWSPRNYGYTF.

CDR3 sequence: CASSQDLGRVNEAFF. The CDR3 DNA reads as TGCGCCAGCAGCCAAGATCTAGGTCGGGTAAATGAAGCTTTCTTT. The genes are TRBV4-3 and TRBJ1-1; unclear D gene. The germline V gene encodes CDR1 LGHNA and CDR2 YSLEER. The CDR3 length is 15 residues. Trimming removed 0 bases at V and 7 bases at J, with 15 bases between.

The CDR3: CASSRLAYTDTQYF. CDR3 coding DNA: TGTGCCAGCAGTAGACTAGCCTACACAGATACGCAGTATTTT. The V call is TRBV6-5, the J call TRBJ2-3; 7 nucleotides agree with TRBD2. This CDR3 is built from 14 residues. The junction had 4 bases not matched to a gene; V was cut back by 5 bases and J by 2 bases. In germline, CDR1 is MNHEY, CDR2 SVGAGI.

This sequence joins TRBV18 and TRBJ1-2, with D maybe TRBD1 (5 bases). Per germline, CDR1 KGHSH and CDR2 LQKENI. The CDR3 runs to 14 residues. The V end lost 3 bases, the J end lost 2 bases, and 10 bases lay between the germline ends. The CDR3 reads CASSPRGDNYGYTF. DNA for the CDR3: TGTGCCAGCTCACCTCGGGGGGACAACTATGGCTACACCTTC.

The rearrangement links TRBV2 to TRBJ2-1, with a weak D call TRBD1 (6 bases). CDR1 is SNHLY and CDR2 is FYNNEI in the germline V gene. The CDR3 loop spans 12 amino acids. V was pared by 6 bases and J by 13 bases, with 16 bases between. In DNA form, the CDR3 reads TGTGCCAGCAGCGGACAGTTTAGCCTTCAGTTCTTC. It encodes CASSGQFSLQFF.

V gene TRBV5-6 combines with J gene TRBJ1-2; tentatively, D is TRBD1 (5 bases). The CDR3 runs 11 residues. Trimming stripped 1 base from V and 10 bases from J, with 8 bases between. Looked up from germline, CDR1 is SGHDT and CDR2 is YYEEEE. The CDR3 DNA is TGTGCCAGCAGCTTGTCCGGACACTACACCTTC. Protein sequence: CASSLSGHYTF. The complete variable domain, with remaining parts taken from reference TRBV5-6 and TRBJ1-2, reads DAGVTQSPTHLIKTRGQQVTLRCSPKSGHDTVSWYQQALGQGPQFIFQYYEEEERQRGNFPDRFSGHQFPNYSSELNVNALLLGDSALYLCASSLSGHYTFGSGTRLTVV.

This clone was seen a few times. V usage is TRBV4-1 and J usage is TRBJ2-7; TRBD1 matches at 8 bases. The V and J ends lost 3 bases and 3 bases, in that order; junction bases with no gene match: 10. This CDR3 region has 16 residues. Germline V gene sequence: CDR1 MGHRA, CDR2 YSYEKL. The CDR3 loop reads CASSHRTGLIIYEQYF. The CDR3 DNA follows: TGCGCCAGCAGCCATCGGACAGGGCTTATCATCTACGAGCAGTACTTC.

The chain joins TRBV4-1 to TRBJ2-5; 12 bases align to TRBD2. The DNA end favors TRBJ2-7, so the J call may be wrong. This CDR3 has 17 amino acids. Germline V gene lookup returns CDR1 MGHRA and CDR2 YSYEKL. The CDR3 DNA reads TGCGCCAGCAGCCGGGATATTGGACTAGCGGGACGAGGCGAGCAGTACTTC. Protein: CASSRDIGLAGRGEQYF.

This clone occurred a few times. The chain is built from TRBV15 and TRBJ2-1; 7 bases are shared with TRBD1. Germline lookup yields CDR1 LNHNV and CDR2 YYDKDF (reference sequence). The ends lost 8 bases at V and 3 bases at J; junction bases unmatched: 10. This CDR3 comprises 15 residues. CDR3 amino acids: CATGFRQGVYNEQFF. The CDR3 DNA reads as TGTGCCACCGGTTTTCGACAGGGTGTCTACAATGAGCAGTTCTTC.

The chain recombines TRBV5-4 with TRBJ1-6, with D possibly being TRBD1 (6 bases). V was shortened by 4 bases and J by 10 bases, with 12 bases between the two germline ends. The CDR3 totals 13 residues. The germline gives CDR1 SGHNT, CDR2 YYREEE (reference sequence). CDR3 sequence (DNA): TGTGCCAGCAGCCCCGGGACAACCTCACCCCTCCACTTT. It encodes CASSPGTTSPLHF.

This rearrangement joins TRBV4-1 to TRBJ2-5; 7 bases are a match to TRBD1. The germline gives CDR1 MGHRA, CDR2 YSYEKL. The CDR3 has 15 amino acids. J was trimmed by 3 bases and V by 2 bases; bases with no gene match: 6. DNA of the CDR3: TGCGCCAGCAGCCAAACCCGGGACAGCAAAGAGACCCAGTACTTC. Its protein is CASSQTRDSKETQYF.

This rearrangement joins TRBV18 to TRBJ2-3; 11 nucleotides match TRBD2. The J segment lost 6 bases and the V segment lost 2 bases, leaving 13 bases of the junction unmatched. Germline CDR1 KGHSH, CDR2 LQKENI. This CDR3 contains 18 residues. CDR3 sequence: CASSPDRWLAGGPDTQYF. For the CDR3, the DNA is TGTGCCAGCTCACCAGATAGATGGCTAGCGGGGGGTCCGGATACGCAGTATTTT.

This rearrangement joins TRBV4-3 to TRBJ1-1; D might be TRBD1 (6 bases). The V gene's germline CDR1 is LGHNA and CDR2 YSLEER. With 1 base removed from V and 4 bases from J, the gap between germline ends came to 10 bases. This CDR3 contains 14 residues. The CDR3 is CASSQAGALTEAFF. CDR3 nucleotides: TGCGCCAGCAGCCAAGCAGGGGCCCTCACTGAAGCTTTCTTT.

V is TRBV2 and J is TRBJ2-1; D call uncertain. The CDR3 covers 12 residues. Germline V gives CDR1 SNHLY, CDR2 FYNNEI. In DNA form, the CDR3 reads TGTGCTTGCTACCCCGCCTACAATGAGCAGTTCTTC. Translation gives CACYPAYNEQFF. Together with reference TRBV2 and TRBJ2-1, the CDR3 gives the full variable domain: EPEVTQTPSHQVTQMGQEVILRCVPISNHLYFYWYRQILGQKVEFLVSFYNNEISEKSEIFDDQFSVERPDGSNFTLKIRSTKLEDSAMYFCACYPAYNEQFFGPGTRLTVL.

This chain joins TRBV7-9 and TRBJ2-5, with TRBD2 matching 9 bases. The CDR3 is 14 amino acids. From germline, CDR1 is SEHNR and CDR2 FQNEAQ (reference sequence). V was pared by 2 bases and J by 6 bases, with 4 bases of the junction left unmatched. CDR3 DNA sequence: TGTGCCAGCAGCTTATTGACTAGCGGACAGACCCAGTACTTC. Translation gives CASSLLTSGQTQYF.

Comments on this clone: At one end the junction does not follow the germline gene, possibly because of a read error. The CDR3 region has the DNA TGTTCCAGCGTCCGGGAGCACGACTACGAGCAGTACTTC. Its translation: CSSVREHDYEQYF. The chain is built from TRBV7-9 and TRBJ2-7, with TRBD2 as a possible D gene (6 bases). The CDR3 covers 13 residues. Germline CDR1 and CDR2: SEHNR and FQNEAQ (reference sequence).

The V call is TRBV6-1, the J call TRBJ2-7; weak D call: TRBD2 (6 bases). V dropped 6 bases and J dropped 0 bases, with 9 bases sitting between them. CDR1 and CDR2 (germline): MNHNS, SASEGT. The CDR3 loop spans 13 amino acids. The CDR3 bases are TGTGCCAGCAGCCCGGGACTCTCCTACGAGCAGTACTTC. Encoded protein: CASSPGLSYEQYF.

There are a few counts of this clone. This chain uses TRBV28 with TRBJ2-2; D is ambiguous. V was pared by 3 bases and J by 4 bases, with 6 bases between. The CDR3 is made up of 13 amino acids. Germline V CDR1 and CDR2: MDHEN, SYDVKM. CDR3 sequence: CASSLWSTGELFF. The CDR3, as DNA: TGTGCCAGCAGTTTGTGGAGCACCGGGGAGCTGTTTTTT.

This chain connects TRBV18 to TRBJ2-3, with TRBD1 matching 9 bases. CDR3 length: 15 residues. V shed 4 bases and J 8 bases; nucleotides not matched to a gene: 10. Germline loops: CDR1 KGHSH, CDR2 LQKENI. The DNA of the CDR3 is TGTGCCAGCTCACAACAGGGGGCTGACACGGCTACGCAGTATTTT. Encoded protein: CASSQQGADTATQYF.

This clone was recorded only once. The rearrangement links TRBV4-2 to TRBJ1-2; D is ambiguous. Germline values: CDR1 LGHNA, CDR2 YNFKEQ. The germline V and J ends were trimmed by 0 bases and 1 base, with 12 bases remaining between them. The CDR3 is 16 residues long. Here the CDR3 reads CASSQDVGLFNYGYTF. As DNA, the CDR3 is TGTGCCAGCAGCCAAGACGTTGGGCTATTTAACTATGGCTACACCTTC.